This T cell receptor (beta chain) was retrieved from a study of spatial heterogeneity in lung cancer. Regarding time point: sample taken at primary tumor resection. Unsorted tumor, nontumor lung tissue or cryopreserved PBMC supplied the whole RNA. This clonotype was recorded many times. At one of its ends the junction is not consistent with the germline gene, which may arise from a read error. The CDR3 has 14 amino acids. Germline V gene data show CDR1 as MDHEN and CDR2 as SYDVKM. TCRdb processed the 5' RACE reads anew with MiXCR; each CDR3 protein has one entry. The sample carries tens of thousands of distinct CDR3 sequences, around 13% recorded once.

The source was PBMCs, collected at surgery. V gene TRBV28 combines with J gene TRBJ2-7, with 10 bases identical to TRBD1. This TCR derives from a male donor with early-stage non-small cell lung cancer. The CDR3 bases are TGTGCCAGCAGTTTATATTTGTTTGGGACAGGGGAGGACTTC. Its protein product is CASSLYLFGTGEDF.